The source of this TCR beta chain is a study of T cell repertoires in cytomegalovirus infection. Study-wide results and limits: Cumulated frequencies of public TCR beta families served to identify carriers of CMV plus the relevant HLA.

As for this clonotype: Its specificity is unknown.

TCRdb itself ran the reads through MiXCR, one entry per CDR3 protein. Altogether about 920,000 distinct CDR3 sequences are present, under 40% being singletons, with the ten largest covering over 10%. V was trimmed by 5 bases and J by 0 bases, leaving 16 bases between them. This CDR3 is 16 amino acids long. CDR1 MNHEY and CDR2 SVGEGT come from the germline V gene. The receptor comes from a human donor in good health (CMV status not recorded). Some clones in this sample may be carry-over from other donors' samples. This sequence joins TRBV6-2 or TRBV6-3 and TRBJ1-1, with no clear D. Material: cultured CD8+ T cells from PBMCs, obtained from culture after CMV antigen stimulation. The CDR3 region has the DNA TGTGCCAGCAGTCCGCGGGAGGGAACTATGAACACTGAAGCTTTCTTT. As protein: CASSPREGTMNTEAFF.